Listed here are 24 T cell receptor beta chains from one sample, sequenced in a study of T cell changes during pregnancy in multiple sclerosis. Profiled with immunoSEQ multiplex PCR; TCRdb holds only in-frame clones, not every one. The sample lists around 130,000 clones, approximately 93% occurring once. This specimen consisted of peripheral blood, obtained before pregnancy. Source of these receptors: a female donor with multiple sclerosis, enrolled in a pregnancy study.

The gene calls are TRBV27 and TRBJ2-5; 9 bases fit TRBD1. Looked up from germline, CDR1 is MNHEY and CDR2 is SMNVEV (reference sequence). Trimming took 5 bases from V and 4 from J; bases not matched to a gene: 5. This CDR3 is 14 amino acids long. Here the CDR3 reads CASSLDRGGETQYF. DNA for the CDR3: TGTGCCAGCAGTCTCGACAGGGGGGGAGAGACCCAGTACTTC.

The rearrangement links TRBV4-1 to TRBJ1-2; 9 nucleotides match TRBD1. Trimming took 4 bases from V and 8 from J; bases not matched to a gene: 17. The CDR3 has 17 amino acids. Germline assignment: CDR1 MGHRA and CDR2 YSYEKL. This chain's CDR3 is CASSREGRTGVLSGYTF. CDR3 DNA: TGCGCCAGCAGCCGAGAGGGCAGGACAGGGGTATTAAGCGGCTACACCTTC.

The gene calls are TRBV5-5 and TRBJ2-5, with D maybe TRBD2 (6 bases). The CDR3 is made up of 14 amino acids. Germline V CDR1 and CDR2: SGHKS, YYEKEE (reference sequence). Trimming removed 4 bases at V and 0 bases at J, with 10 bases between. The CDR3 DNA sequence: TGTGCCAGCAGCATCCGGGACTACCAAGAGACCCAGTACTTC. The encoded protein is CASSIRDYQETQYF.

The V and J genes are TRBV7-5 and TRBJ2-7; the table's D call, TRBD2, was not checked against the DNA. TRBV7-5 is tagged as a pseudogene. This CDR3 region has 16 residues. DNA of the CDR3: TGTGTCAGAAGCTTAGTTCCTAGCGGGAGGTCCTACGAGCAGTACTTC. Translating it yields CVRSLVPSGRSYEQYF.

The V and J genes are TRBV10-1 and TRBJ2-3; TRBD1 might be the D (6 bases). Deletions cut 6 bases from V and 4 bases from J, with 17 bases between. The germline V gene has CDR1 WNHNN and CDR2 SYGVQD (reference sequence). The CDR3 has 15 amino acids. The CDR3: CASSPAQGVADTQYF. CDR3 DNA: TGCGCCAGCAGCCCCGCACAGGGAGTGGCAGATACGCAGTATTTT.

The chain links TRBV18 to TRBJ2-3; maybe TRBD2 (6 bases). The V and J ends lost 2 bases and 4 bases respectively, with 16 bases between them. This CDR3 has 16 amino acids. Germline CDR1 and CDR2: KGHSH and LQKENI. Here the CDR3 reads CASSPDGTALPDTQYF. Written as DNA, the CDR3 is TGTGCCAGCTCACCAGACGGGACTGCTCTTCCAGATACGCAGTATTTT.

The CDR3 spells CASSVQLMNTEAFF. CDR3 nucleotides: TGTGCCAGCAGCGTGCAGTTAATGAACACTGAAGCTTTCTTT. The V gene is TRBV28, the J gene TRBJ1-1; D call uncertain. The CDR3 loop spans 14 amino acids. Germline values: CDR1 MDHEN, CDR2 SYDVKM. Trimming cost V 6 bases and J 0 bases, with 11 bases left between them.

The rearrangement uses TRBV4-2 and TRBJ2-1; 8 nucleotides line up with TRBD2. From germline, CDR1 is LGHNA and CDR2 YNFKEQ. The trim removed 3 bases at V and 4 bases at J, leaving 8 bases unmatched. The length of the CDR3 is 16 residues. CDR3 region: CASSQVGGGPYNEQFF. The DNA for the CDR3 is TGTGCCAGCAGCCAGGTGGGCGGGGGGCCTTACAATGAGCAGTTCTTC.

In nucleotides, the CDR3 is TGTGCCAGCAGTGAGGGCAGGGCACCCCAAGAGACCCAGTACTTC. This sequence encodes CASSEGRAPQETQYF. The chain joins TRBV2 to TRBJ2-5; D is perhaps TRBD1 (5 bases). This CDR3 comprises 15 residues. From germline, CDR1 is SNHLY and CDR2 FYNNEI. Trimming took 3 bases from V and 1 from J, leaving 12 bases between them.

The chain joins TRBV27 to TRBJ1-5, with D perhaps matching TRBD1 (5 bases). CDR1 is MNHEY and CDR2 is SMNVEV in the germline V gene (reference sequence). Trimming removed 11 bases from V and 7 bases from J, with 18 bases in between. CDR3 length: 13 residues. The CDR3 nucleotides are TGTGCCGCCCCCGGGGGGTGTGGACAGCCCCAGCATTTT. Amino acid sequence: CAAPGGCGQPQHF.

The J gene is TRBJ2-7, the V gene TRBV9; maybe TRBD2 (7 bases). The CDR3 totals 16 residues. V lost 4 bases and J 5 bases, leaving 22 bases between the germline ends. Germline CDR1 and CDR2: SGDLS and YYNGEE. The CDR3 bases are TGTGCCAGCAGCCCCCGGCGAGGGGGAGGGTTCCACGAGCAGTACTTC. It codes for CASSPRRGGGFHEQYF.

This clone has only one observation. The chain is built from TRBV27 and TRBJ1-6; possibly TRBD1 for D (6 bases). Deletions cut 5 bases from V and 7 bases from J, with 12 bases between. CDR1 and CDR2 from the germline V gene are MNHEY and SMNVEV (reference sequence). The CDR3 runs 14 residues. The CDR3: CASSPGQSNSPLHF. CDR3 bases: TGTGCCAGCAGTCCCGGACAGTCAAATTCACCCCTCCACTTT.

The CDR3 bases are TGTGCCAGCAGCTTCCCCCAACAGGGATCCGAGCAGTACTTC. This sequence encodes CASSFPQQGSEQYF. The chain combines TRBV7-2 with TRBJ2-7; TRBD1 is a possible D gene (6 bases). V was clipped by 3 bases and J by 6 bases, with 15 bases between them. Germline loops: CDR1 SGHTA, CDR2 FQGNSA. The CDR3 consists of 14 residues.

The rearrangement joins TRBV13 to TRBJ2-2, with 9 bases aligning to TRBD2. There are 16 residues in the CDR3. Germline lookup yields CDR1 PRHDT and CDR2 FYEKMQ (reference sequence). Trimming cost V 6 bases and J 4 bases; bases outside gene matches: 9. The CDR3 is CASSHPAGGRTGELFF. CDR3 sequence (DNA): TGTGCCAGCAGTCACCCAGCGGGGGGCCGCACCGGGGAGCTGTTTTTT.

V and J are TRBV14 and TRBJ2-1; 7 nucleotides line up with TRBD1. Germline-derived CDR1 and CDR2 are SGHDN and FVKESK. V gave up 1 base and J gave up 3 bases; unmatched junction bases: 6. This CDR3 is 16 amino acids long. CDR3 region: CASSQAEGANYNEQFF. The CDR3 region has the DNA TGTGCCAGCAGCCAAGCTGAGGGGGCGAACTACAATGAGCAGTTCTTC.

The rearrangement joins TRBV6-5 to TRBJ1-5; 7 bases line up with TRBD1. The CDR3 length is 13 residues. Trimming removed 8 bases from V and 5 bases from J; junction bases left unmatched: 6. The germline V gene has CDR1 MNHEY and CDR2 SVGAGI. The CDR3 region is CASGTAKDQPQHF. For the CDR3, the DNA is TGTGCCAGCGGGACAGCCAAAGATCAGCCCCAGCATTTT.

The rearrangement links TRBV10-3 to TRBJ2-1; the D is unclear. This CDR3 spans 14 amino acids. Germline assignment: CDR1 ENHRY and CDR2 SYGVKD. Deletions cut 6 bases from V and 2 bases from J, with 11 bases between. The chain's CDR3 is CAIRPERAYNEQFF. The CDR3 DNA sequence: TGTGCCATCAGACCCGAGCGAGCCTACAATGAGCAGTTCTTC.

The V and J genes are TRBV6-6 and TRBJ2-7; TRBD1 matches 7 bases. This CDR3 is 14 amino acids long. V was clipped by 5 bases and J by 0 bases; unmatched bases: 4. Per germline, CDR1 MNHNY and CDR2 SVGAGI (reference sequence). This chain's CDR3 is CASSRTGVSYEQYF. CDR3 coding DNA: TGTGCCAGCAGTCGGACAGGAGTCTCCTACGAGCAGTACTTC.

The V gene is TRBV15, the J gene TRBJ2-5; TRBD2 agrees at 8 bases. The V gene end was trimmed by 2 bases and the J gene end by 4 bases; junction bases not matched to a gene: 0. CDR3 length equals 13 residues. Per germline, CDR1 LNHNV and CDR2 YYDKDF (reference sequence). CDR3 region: CATSRLAGETQYF. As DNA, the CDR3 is TGTGCCACCAGCAGACTAGCGGGAGAGACCCAGTACTTC.

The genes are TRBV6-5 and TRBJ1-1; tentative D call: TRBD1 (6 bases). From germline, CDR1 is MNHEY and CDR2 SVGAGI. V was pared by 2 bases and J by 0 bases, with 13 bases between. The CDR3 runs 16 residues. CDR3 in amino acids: CASSYGGGRVNTEAFF. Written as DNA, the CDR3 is TGTGCCAGCAGTTACGGGGGGGGCAGGGTGAACACTGAAGCTTTCTTT.

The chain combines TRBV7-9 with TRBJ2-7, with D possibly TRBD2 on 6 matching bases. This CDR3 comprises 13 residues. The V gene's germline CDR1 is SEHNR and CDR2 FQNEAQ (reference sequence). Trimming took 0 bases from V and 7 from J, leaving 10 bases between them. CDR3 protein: CASSLAGGPEQYF. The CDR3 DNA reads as TGTGCCAGCAGCTTAGCGGGAGGCCCAGAGCAGTACTTC.

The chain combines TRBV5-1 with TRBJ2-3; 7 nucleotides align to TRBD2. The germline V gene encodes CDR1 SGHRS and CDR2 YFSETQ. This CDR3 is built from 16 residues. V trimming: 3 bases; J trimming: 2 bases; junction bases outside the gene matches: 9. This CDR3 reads CASSSFSRGDTDTQYF. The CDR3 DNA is TGCGCCAGCAGCTCGTTTTCCCGGGGGGACACAGATACGCAGTATTTT.

The CDR3 loop is CASSDRDYEQYF. In nucleotides, the CDR3 is TGTGCCAGTAGTGACAGAGACTACGAGCAGTACTTC. The chain is built from TRBV19 and TRBJ2-7; TRBD1 is a possible D gene (5 bases). CDR1 is LNHDA and CDR2 is SQIVND in the germline V gene (reference sequence). This CDR3 has 12 residues. The V gene lost 5 bases and the J gene lost 3 bases, with 8 bases spanning the gap.

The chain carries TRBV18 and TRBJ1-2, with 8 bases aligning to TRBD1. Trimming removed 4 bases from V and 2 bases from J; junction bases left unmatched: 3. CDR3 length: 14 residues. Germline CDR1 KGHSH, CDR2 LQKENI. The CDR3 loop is CASSRDRPNYGYTF. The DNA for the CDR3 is TGTGCCAGCTCACGGGACAGGCCAAACTATGGCTACACCTTC.